This T cell receptor (beta chain) was recovered during a study of blood T cell repertoires in COVID-19 (dated by TCRdb to the early 2020s). As for the study more broadly: Collaborator samples came from the United States, Italy and Spain and covered acute and convalescent phases of COVID-19. The prospective study material was composed of cDNA or gDNA derived from T cells, B-cell-depleted T cells, or PBMCs. The dataset comprised deeply sampled blood TCRbeta repertoires from subjects exposed to, actively infected with, or recovered from COVID-19. The repertoires were released in a freely available public database meant as a resource for research on the immune response to SARS-CoV-2. The samples were drawn from the first 160 participants of the ongoing ImmuneRACE study and from about 1,200 subjects provided by 6 global collaborators. A de-identified subject ID, COVID-19 status, age in years and sex were almost always included in the sample metadata. Where available, HLA class I and class II types were obtained from metadata supplied by the sample provider rather than from assay-based typing. Study-level results and caveats: Clinical and demographic metadata were provided uncurated, with the amount varying by source and participant.

At one collaborating source in Seattle, patients were enrolled during active infection and were followed longitudinally through the course of disease. The collaborating institutions used their own protocols to collect whole blood in K2EDTA tubes. For TCRbeta analysis, collaborators shipped samples in one of three forms: frozen whole blood, isolated PBMCs, or DNA extracted from either of those sample types. The V and J ends are trimmed by 0 bases and 4 bases, leaving 9 bases between them. The CDR3 goes from the cysteine to the phenylalanine over 14 residues. Just CDR3 DNA is preserved here, 42 bases in frame from base 1. CDR1 and CDR2 (KGHSH, LQKENI) derive from the germline V gene. TCRbeta CDR3 regions were amplified from genomic DNA using the immunoSEQ Assay, a bias-controlled multiplex PCR. On the study's bioinformatics: The number of nucleated cells in each sample was estimated by amplification of reference gene primers within the assay. Sequence reads were collapsed and filtered to measure the absolute abundance of every unique TCRbeta CDR3 rearrangement. For each sample, productive Simpson clonality was calculated as the square root of Simpson's diversity index over productive rearrangements. Drawn from immuneACCESS, this table holds only the in-frame rearrangements with V and J called that TCRdb kept. Clones are partly lost; checked studies trace under half to an unresolved V gene and leave the rest unexplained. V and J calls and clone size follow that table, whereas D and trimming were derived from the DNA. For this sample the table gives tens of thousands of clones, of which 70% to 85% were detected only once. The ten largest clones represent roughly 12% of the sample.

In the case of this clone: The antigen it binds to is not known. No much larger clonotype is one base removed from it; base qualities were not supplied.

Sequenced material: peripheral blood. This clonotype originated in an elderly man with COVID-19, enrolled during active disease. This sequence uses TRBV18 and TRBJ1-2; the D gene assignment is ambiguous. The CDR3 loop reads CASSPPTFIYGYTF. Read as DNA, the sequence is TGTGCCAGCTCACCACCGACATTTATCTATGGCTACACCTTC.